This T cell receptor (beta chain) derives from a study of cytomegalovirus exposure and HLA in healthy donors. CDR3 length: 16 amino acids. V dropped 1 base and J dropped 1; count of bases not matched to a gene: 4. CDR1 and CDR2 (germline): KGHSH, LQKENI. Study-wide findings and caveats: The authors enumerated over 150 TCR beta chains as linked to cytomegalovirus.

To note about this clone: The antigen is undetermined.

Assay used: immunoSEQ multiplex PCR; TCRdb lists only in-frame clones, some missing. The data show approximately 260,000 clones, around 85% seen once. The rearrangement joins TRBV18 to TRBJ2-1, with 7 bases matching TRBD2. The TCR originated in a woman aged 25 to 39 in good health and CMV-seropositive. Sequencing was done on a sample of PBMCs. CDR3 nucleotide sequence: TGTGCCAGCTCACCACTGCGGGAGCGATCCTACAATGAGCAGTTCTTC. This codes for CASSPLRERSYNEQFF.